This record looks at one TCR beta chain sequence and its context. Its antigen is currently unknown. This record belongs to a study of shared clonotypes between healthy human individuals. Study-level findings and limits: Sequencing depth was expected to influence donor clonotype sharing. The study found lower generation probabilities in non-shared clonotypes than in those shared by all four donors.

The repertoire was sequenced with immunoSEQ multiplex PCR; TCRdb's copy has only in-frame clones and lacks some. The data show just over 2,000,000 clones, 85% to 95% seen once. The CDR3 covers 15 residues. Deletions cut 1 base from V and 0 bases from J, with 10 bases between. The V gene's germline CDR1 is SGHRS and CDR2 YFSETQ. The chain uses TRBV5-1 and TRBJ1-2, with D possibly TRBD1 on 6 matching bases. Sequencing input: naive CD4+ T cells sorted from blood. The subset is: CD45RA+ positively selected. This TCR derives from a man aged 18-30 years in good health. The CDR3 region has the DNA TGCGCCAGCAGCTTGATCGGGACACCTAACTATGGCTACACCTTC. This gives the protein CASSLIGTPNYGYTF.